This TCR beta chain was recorded in a study of naive and memory T cell subsets. Noted treatment: skin biopsy from PPD injection site in Mantoux-positive individual. Unsorted total RNA, about 1 to 1,100 ng, was DNase treated before reverse transcription. Tuberculin skin test biopsies were taken where PPD was injected in Mantoux-positive people. This clonotype occurred a few times. Germline V gene data show CDR1 as MNHEY and CDR2 as SMNVEV (reference sequence). This CDR3 is 17 amino acids long. J gave up 0 bases and V 7 bases, and 14 bases lay outside the gene matches. For blood and skin samples, reverse transcription used TCR alpha and beta constant primers. TCRdb used MiXCR to reprocess the UMI-ligation and nested PCR reads, holding one entry per CDR3 protein. The table includes 17,000 or so distinct CDR3 sequences, about a tenth detected once.

The specimen was skin, collected from a tuberculin skin test site. The chain carries TRBV27 and TRBJ2-7, with 8 bases lining up with TRBD2. The source is an adult in good health. The DNA for the CDR3 is TGTGCCAGCACCAATAGGGTTCTAGCGGGCCTCTCCTACGAGCAGTACTTC. Encoded protein: CASTNRVLAGLSYEQYF.